This T cell receptor beta chain comes out of a study of blood T cell repertoires in COVID-19. Authors' analysis steps: By means of reference gene primer amplification, nucleated cell counts were estimated. TCRdb's copy holds only in-frame clones and misses some; the assay was immunoSEQ multiplex PCR. The V and J calls and clone size were taken over from that table, and D and trimming were inferred from the DNA. The sample holds 400,000 to 550,000 clones, around nine tenths seen once. The V and J ends lost 1 base and 3 bases, in that order; junction bases with no gene match: 4. This CDR3 region has 15 residues. The germline V gene has CDR1 LGHNT and CDR2 FRNRAP.

The clonotype originates from a woman between 18 and 30 years old with acute COVID-19. The V gene is TRBV12-5, the J gene TRBJ1-2, with TRBD1 matching 8 bases. What was sequenced was PBMCs or T cells enriched from blood (not recorded which). The CDR3 DNA reads TGTGCTAGTGGTTTGGGACAGGGGCCTTACTATGGCTACACCTTC. This translates into CASGLGQGPYYGYTF.